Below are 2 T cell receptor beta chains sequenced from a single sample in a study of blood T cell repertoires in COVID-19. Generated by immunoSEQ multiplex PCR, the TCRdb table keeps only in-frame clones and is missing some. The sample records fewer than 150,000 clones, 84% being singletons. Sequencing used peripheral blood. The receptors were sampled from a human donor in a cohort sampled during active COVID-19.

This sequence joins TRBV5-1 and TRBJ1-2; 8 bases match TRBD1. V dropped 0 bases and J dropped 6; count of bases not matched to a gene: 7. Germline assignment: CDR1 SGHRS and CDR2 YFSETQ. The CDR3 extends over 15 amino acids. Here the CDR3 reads CASSLEGQVGNGYTF. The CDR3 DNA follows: TGCGCCAGCAGCTTGGAGGGACAGGTCGGGAATGGCTACACCTTC.

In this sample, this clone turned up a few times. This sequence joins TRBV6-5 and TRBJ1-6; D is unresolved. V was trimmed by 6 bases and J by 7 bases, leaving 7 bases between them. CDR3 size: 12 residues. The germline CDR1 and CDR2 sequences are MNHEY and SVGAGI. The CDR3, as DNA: TGTGCCAGCAGAAGAGTCAATTCACCCCTCCACTTT. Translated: CASRRVNSPLHF.